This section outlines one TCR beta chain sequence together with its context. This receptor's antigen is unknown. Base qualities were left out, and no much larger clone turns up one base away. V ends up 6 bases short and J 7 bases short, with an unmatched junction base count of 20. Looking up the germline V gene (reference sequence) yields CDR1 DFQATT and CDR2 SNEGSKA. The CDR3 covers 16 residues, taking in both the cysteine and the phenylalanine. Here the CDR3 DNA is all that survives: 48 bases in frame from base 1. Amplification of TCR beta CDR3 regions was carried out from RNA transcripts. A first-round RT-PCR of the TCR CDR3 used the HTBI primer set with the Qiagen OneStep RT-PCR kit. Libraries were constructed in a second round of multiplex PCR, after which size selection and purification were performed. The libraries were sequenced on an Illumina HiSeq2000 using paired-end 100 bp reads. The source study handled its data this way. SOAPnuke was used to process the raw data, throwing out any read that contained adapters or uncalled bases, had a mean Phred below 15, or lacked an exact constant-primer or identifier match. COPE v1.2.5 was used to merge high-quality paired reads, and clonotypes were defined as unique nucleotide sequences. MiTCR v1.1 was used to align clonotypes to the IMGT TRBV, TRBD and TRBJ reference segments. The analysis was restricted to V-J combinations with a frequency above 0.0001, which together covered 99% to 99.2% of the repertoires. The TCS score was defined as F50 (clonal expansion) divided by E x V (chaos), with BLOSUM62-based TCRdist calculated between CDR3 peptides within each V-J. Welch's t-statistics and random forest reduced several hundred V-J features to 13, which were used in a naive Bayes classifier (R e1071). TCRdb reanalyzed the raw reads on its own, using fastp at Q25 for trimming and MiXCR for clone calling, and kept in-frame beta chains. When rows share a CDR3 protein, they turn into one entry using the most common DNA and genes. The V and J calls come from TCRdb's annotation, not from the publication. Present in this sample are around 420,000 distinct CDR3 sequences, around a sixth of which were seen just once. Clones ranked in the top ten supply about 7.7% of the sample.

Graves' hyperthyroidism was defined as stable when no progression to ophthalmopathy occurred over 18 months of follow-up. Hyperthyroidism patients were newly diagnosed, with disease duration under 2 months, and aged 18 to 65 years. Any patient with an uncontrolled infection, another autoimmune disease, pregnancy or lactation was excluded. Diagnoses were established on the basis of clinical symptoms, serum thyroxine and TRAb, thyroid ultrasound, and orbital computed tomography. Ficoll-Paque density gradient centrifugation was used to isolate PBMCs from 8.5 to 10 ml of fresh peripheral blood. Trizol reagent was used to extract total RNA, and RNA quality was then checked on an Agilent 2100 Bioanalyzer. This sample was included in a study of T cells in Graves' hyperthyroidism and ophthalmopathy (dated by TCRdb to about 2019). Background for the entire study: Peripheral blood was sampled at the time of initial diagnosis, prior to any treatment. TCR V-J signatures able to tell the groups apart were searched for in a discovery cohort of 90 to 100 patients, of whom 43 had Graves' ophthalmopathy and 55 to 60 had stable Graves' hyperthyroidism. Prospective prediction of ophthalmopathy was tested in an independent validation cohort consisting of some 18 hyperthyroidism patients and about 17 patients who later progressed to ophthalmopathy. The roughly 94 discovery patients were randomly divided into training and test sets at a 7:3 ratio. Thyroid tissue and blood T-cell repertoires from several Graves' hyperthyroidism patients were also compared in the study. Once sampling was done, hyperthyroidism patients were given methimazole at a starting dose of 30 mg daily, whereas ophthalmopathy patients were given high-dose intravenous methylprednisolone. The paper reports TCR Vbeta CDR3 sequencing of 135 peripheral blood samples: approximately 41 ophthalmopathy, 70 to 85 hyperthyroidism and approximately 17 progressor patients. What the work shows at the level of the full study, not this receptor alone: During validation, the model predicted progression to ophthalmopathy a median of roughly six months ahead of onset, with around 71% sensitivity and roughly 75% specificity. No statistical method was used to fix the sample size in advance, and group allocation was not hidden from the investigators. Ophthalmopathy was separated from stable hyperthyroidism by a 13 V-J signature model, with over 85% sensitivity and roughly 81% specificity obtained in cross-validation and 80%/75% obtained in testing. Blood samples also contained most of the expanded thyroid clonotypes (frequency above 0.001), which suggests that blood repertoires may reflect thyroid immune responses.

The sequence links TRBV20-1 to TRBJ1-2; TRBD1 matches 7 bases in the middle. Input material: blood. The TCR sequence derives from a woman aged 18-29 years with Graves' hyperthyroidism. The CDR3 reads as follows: CSASSPLTGDLAGYTF. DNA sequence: TGCAGTGCCAGCTCACCCCTAACAGGGGACCTGGCTGGCTACACCTTC.